A selection of T cell receptor beta chains follows, all from one sample in a study of T-cell reconstitution after alpha-beta-depleted transplantation in children. One entry per CDR3 protein results from TCRdb running MiXCR on the PCR reads. The sample has some 300,000 distinct CDR3 sequences; about 9.4% are singletons. Sequencing used PBMCs, obtained before TCRalphabeta/CD19-depleted stem cell transplant. These receptors were taken from a boy younger than two with acute myeloid leukemia, due to receive a stem cell transplant. Each CDR3 is given with its conserved first and last residue. The order of the fields is V gene, CDR3 protein.

>TRBV5-6
CASSLLYGNTIYF
>TRBV7-7
CASSLQGEKETQYF
>TRBV24-1
CATSDLGQGNQETQYF
>TRBV13
CASSLGTPRVVVNEQFF
>TRBV7-9
CASTPGQGAKGYTF
>TRBV12-3/TRBV12-4
CASSLNNKGRAGGRNEQYF
>TRBV20-1
CSARSGLVYNEQFF
>TRBV18
CASSPLPGTLGEQYF
>TRBV7-8
CASSPGLGYFSYEQYF
>TRBV11-2
CASSRQGEDTQYF
>TRBV27
CASSLFRQGEAEKLFF
>TRBV6-1
CASSVQTGGIRKWSEKLFF
>TRBV20-1
CSARTGGDYGYTF
>TRBV12-3/TRBV12-4
CASSLSAWADTGELFF
>TRBV5-1
CASSPGAAGQPQHF
>TRBV7-7
CASSRTGFTDTQYF
>TRBV10-3
CAISPVNSYEQYF
>TRBV29-1
CSVGKREGPYNEQFF
>TRBV12-3/TRBV12-4
CASSLPLTGHLHNEQFF
>TRBV7-2
CASSLFRFGELFF
>TRBV29-1
CSVEGGEVKETQYF
>TRBV7-2
CAGSLEGDNTEAFF